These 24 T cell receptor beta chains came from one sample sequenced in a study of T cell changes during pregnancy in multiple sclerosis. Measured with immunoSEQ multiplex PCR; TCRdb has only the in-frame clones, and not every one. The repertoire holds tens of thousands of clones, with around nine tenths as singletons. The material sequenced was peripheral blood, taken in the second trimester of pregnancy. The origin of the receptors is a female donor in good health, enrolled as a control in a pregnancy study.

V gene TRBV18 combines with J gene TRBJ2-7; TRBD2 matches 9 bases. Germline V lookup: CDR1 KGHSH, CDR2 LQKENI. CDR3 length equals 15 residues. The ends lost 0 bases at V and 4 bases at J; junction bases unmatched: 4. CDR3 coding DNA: TGTGCCAGCTCACCACCGCGGGGGGGTCATTACGAGCAGTACTTC. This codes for CASSPPRGGHYEQYF.

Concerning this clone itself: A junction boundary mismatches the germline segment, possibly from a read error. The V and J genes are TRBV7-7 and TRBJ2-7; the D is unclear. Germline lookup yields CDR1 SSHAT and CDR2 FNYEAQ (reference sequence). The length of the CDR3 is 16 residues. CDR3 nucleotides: TGTGCTAGCAGCTTAGGTTACGAAAACCCGACTTACGAGCAGTACTTC. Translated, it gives CASSLGYENPTYEQYF. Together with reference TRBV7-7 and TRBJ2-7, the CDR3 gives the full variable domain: GAGVSQSPRYKVTKRGQDVTLRCDPISSHATLYWYQQALGQGPEFLTYFNYEAQPDKSGLPSDRFSAERPEGSISTLTIQRTEQRDSAMYRCASSLGYENPTYEQYFGPGTRLTVT.

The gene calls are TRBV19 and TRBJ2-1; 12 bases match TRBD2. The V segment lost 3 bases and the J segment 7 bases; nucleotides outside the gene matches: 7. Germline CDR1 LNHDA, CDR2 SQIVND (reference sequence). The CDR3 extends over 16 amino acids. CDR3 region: CASSIPGTSGSNEQFF. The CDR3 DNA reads TGTGCCAGTAGTATCCCCGGGACTAGCGGGTCTAATGAGCAGTTCTTC.

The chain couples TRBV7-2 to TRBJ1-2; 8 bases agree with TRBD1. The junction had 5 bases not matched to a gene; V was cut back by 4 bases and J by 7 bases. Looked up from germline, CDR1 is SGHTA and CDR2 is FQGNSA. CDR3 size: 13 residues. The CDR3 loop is CASSSMQGAGYTF. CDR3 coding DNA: TGTGCCAGCAGCTCCATGCAGGGGGCTGGCTACACCTTC.

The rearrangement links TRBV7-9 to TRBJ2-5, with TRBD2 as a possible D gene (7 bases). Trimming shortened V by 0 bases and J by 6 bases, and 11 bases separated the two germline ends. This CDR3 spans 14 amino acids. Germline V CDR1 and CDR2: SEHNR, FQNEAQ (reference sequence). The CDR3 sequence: CASSLAGGPQTQYF. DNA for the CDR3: TGTGCCAGCAGCTTAGCGGGGGGGCCGCAGACCCAGTACTTC.

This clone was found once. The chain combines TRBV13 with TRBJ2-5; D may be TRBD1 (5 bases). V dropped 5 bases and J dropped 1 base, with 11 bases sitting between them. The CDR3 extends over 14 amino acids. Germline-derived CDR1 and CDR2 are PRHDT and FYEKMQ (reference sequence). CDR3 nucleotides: TGTGCCAGCAGCCTCCGGACACTCCAAGAGACCCAGTACTTC. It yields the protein CASSLRTLQETQYF. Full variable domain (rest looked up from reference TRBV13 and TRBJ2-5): AAGVIQSPRHLIKEKRETATLKCYPIPRHDTVYWYQQGPGQDPQFLISFYEKMQSDKGSIPDRFSAQQFSDYHSELNMSSLELGDSALYFCASSLRTLQETQYFGPGTRLLVL.

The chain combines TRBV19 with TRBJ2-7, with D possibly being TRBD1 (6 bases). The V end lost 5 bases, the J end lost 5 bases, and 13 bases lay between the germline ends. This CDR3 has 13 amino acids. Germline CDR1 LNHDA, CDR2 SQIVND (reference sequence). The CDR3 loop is CASSAGAKDEQYF. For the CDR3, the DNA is TGTGCCAGTAGTGCAGGGGCGAAGGACGAGCAGTACTTC. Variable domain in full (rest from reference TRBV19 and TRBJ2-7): DGGITQSPKYLFRKEGQNVTLSCEQNLNHDAMYWYRQDPGQGLRLIYYSQIVNDFQKGDIAEGYSVSREKKESFPLTVTSAQKNPTAFYLCASSAGAKDEQYFGPGTRLTVT.

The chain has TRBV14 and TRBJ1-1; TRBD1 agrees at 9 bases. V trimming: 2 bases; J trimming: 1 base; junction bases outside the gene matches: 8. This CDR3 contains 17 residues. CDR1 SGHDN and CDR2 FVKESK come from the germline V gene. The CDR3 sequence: CASSQKGDRVQNTEAFF. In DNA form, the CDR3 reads TGTGCCAGCAGCCAAAAGGGGGACAGGGTACAGAACACTGAAGCTTTCTTT. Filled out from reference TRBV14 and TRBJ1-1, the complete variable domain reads EAGVTQFPSHSVIEKGQTVTLRCDPISGHDNLYWYRRVMGKEIKFLLHFVKESKQDESGMPNNRFLAERTGGTYSTLKVQPAELEDSGVYFCASSQKGDRVQNTEAFFGQGTRLTVV.

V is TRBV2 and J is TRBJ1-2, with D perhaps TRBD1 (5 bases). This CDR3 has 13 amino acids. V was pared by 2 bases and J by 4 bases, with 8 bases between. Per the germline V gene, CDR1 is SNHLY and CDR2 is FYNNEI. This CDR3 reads CASSESRVYGYTF. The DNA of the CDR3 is TGTGCCAGCAGTGAATCCAGGGTCTATGGCTACACCTTC.

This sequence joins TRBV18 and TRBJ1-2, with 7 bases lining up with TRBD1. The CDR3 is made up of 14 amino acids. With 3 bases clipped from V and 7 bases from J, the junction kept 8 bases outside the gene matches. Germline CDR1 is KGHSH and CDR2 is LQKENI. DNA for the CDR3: TGTGCCAGCTCACCCCTGGACAGGCCTTTTGGCTACACCTTC. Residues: CASSPLDRPFGYTF. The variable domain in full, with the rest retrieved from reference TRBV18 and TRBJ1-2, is NAGVMQNPRHLVRRRGQEARLRCSPMKGHSHVYWYRQLPEEGLKFMVYLQKENIIDESGMPKERFSAEFPKEGPSILRIQQVVRGDSAAYFCASSPLDRPFGYTFGSGTRLTVV.

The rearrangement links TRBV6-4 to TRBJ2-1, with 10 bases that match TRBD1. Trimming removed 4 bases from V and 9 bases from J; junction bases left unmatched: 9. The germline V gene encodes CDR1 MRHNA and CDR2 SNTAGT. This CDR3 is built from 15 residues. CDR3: CASSARDRGRSEQFF. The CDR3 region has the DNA TGTGCCAGCAGTGCCCGGGACAGGGGACGAAGTGAGCAGTTCTTC.

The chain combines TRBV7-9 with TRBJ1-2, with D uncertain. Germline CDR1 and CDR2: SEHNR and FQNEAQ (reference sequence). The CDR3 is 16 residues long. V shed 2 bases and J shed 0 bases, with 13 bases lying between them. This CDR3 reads CASSLRIADSNYGYTF. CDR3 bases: TGTGCCAGCAGCTTAAGAATCGCAGATTCTAACTATGGCTACACCTTC.

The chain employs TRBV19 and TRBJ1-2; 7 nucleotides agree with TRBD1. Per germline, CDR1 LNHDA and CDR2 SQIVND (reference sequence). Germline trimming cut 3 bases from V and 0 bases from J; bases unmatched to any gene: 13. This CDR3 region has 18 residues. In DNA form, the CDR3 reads TGTGCCAGTAGTATCCCGGGACAGAAAATTACGGCTAACTATGGCTACACCTTC. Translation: CASSIPGQKITANYGYTF.

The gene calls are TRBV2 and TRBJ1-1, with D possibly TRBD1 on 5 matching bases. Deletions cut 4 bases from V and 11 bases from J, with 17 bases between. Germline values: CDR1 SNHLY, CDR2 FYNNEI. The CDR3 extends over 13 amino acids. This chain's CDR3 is CASSARQGIGAFF. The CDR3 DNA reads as TGTGCCAGCAGTGCGAGGCAGGGTATCGGCGCTTTCTTT. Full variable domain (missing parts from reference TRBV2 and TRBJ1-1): EPEVTQTPSHQVTQMGQEVILRCVPISNHLYFYWYRQILGQKVEFLVSFYNNEISEKSEIFDDQFSVERPDGSNFTLKIRSTKLEDSAMYFCASSARQGIGAFFGQGTRLTVV.

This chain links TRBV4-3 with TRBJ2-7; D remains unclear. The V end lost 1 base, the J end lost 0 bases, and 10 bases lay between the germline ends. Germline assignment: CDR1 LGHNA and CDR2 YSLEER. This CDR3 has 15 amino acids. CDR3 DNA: TGCGCCAGCAGCCAAGTTCTGGGCGCCTCCTACGAGCAGTACTTC. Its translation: CASSQVLGASYEQYF.

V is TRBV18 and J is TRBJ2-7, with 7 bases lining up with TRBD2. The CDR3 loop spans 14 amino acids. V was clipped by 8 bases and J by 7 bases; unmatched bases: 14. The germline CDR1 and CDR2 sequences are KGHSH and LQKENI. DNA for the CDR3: TGTGCCAGCGGATTCACGCGCGGGAGTGGGGAGCAGTACTTC. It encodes CASGFTRGSGEQYF.

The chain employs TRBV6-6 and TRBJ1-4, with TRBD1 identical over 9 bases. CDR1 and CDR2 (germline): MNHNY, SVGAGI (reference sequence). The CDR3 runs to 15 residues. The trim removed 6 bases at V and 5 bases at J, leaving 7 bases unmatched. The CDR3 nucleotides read TGTGCCAGCAGCCTCGGACAGGGGAGAAATGAAAAACTGTTTTTT. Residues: CASSLGQGRNEKLFF.

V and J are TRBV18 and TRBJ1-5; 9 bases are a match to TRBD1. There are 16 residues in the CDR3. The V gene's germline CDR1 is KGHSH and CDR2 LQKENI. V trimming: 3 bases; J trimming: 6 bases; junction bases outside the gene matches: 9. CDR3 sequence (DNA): TGTGCCAGCTCACCCCTGGGACAGGGTGCTTCTCAGCCCCAGCATTTT. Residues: CASSPLGQGASQPQHF. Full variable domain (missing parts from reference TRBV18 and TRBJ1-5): NAGVMQNPRHLVRRRGQEARLRCSPMKGHSHVYWYRQLPEEGLKFMVYLQKENIIDESGMPKERFSAEFPKEGPSILRIQQVVRGDSAAYFCASSPLGQGASQPQHFGDGTRLSIL.

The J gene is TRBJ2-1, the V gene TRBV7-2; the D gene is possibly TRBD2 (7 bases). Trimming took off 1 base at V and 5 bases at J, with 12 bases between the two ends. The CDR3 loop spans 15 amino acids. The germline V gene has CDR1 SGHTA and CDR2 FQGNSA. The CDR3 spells CASSLGGGSNNEQFF. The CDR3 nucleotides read TGTGCCAGCAGCTTAGGCGGGGGCTCAAACAATGAGCAGTTCTTC.

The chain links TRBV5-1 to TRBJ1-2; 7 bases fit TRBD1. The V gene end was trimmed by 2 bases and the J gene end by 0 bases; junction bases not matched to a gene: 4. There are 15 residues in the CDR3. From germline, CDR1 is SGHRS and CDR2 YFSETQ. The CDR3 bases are TGCGCCAGCAGCTTCGGACAGGATTCTAACTATGGCTACACCTTC. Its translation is CASSFGQDSNYGYTF.

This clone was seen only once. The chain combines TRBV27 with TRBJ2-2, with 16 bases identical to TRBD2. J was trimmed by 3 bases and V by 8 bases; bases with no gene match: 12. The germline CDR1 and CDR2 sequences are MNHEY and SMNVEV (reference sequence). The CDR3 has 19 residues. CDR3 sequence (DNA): TGTGCCAGCGCCACGACGGGACTAGCGGGGGGGCGTTACACCGGGGAGCTGTTTTTT. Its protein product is CASATTGLAGGRYTGELFF.

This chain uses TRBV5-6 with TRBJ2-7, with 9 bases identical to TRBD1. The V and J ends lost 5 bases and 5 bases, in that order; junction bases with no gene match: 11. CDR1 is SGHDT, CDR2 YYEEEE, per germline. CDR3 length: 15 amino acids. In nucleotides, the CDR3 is TGTGCCAGCAGACCGAGGACAGGGGCTCCAAACGAGCAGTACTTC. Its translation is CASRPRTGAPNEQYF.

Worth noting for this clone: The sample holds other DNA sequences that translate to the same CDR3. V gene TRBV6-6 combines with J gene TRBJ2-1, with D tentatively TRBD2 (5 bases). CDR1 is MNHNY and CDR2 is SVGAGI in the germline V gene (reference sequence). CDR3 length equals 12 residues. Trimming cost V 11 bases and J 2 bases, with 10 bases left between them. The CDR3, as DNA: TGTGCCTCTAGCCGACCCTACAATGAGCAGTTCTTC. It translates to CASSRPYNEQFF.

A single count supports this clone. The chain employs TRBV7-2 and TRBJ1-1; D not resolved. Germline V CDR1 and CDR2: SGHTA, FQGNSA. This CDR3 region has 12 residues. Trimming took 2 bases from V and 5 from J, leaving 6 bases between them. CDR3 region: CASSLQRTEAFF. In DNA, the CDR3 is TGTGCCAGCAGCTTACAGCGGACTGAAGCTTTCTTT.